A single sample gave rise to the 12 T cell receptor beta chains below, sequenced in a study of OX40 agonist ivuxolimab in advanced cancers. Assay: immunoSEQ multiplex PCR; the TCRdb copy retains only in-frame clones and omits some. The sample has roughly 71,000 clones, roughly 82% seen once. The specimen comprised CD4+ or CD8+ T cells sorted from blood, sampled in a trial of the OX40 agonist ivuxolimab. The receptors here all came from an adult with an advanced solid tumor such as melanoma, head and neck, liver or kidney cancer.

The rearrangement uses TRBV5-4 and TRBJ2-7; tentatively, D is TRBD1 (5 bases). CDR1 is SGHNT and CDR2 is YYREEE in the germline V gene (reference sequence). The length of the CDR3 is 14 residues. The V end lost 0 bases, the J end lost 4 bases, and 11 bases lay between the germline ends. The chain's CDR3 is CASSLGTTNYEQYF. The CDR3, as DNA: TGTGCCAGCAGCTTGGGGACAACGAATTACGAGCAGTACTTC. Full variable domain (rest looked up from reference TRBV5-4 and TRBJ2-7): ETGVTQSPTHLIKTRGQQVTLRCSSQSGHNTVSWYQQALGQGPQFIFQYYREEENGRGNFPPRFSGLQFPNYSSELNVNALELDDSALYLCASSLGTTNYEQYFGPGTRLTVT.

This rearrangement joins TRBV6-5 to TRBJ1-2; possibly TRBD1 for D (5 bases). CDR1 and CDR2 from the germline V gene are MNHEY and SVGAGI. The length of the CDR3 is 12 residues. Trimming cost V 6 bases and J 7 bases, with 12 bases left between them. The CDR3 DNA reads TGTGCCAGCAGACCGCCGGGGGGTGGCTACACCTTC. Translating gives CASRPPGGGYTF.

The CDR3 DNA reads TGTGCCAGCGTCCGCGCCGGGACGGACTATGGCTACACCTTC. Amino acids: CASVRAGTDYGYTF. The V gene is TRBV28, the J gene TRBJ1-2, with D perhaps matching TRBD1 (5 bases). Per the germline V gene, CDR1 is MDHEN and CDR2 is SYDVKM. The V gene lost 8 bases and the J gene lost 3 bases, with 16 bases spanning the gap. The CDR3 is 14 residues long.

Here the CDR3 reads CASSQGGLSSYEQYF. The CDR3 DNA sequence: TGCGCCAGCAGCCAAGGGGGATTGAGCTCCTACGAGCAGTACTTC. V usage is TRBV4-1 and J usage is TRBJ2-7; D gene uncertain. The germline CDR1 and CDR2 sequences are MGHRA and YSYEKL. Trimming removed 1 base at V and 0 bases at J, with 10 bases between. The CDR3 totals 15 residues.

The chain has TRBV10-3 and TRBJ1-2; 7 bases match TRBD1. The CDR3 totals 14 residues. The ends lost 4 bases at V and 6 bases at J; junction bases unmatched: 8. Germline V gene lookup returns CDR1 ENHRY and CDR2 SYGVKD. CDR3 DNA: TGTGCCATCAGTGGGGACAGTGTTGATGATGGCTACACCTTC. Residues: CAISGDSVDDGYTF.

V usage is TRBV4-3 and J usage is TRBJ2-1; D might be TRBD2 (5 bases). The CDR3 totals 15 residues. CDR1 and CDR2 (germline): LGHNA, YSLEER. Trimming pared 4 bases from V and 10 bases from J, leaving 20 bases between. CDR3 sequence (DNA): TGCGCCAGCAGCCCGGGCCCGCTTTTGGGGAGCGAGCAGTTCTTC. Translating it yields CASSPGPLLGSEQFF.

The chain employs TRBV6-6 and TRBJ2-4, with D perhaps TRBD1 (6 bases). V lost 2 bases to trimming and J lost 10 bases, with 18 bases between them. The CDR3 is made up of 15 amino acids. Germline CDR1 is MNHNY and CDR2 is SVGAGI (reference sequence). This chain's CDR3 is CASSYRTDSSVIQYF. CDR3 nucleotide sequence: TGTGCCAGCAGTTACAGGACAGACTCCAGCGTAATTCAGTACTTC.

In this sample, this clone turned up once. The V call is TRBV2, the J call TRBJ1-5; 7 bases are shared with TRBD1. The junction had 5 bases not matched to a gene; V was cut back by 7 bases and J by 5 bases. Per germline, CDR1 SNHLY and CDR2 FYNNEI. The CDR3 covers 13 residues. Here the CDR3 DNA reads TGTGCCAGCACCCTAGACAGGGATCAGCCCCAGCATTTT. It translates to CASTLDRDQPQHF.

V gene TRBV5-8 combines with J gene TRBJ2-1, with 11 bases matching TRBD1. V dropped 4 bases and J dropped 6; count of bases not matched to a gene: 9. Germline V gene data show CDR1 as SGHTS and CDR2 as YDEGEE. The CDR3 runs 16 residues. CDR3 loop: CASSQPGTGGLNEQFF. For the CDR3, the DNA is TGTGCCAGCAGCCAACCCGGGACAGGGGGTCTCAATGAGCAGTTCTTC.

The genes are TRBV6-6 and TRBJ2-1; TRBD2 matches at 8 bases. The J segment lost 4 bases and the V segment lost 7 bases, leaving 6 bases of the junction unmatched. This CDR3 is built from 14 residues. CDR1 is MNHNY, CDR2 SVGAGI, per germline (reference sequence). Here the CDR3 reads CASTPSGRYNEQFF. For the CDR3, the DNA is TGTGCCAGCACACCCAGCGGGAGATACAATGAGCAGTTCTTC.

On this clone itself: Other DNA sequences from this sample encode an identical CDR3 as well. The rearrangement joins TRBV7-2 to TRBJ2-2; D remains ambiguous. The germline CDR1 and CDR2 sequences are SGHTA and FQGNSA. Trimming cost V 5 bases and J 6 bases, with 16 bases left between them. There are 15 residues in the CDR3. The CDR3 DNA is TGTGCCAGCAGCCTAGAGTGGGGTTTGGCCGGGGAGCTGTTTTTT. It codes for CASSLEWGLAGELFF.

The chain employs TRBV6-1 and TRBJ1-6; a possible D gene is TRBD1 (6 bases). The CDR3 runs to 16 residues. CDR1 is MNHNS and CDR2 is SASEGT in the germline V gene. With 4 bases removed from V and 14 bases from J, the gap between germline ends came to 24 bases. The CDR3 nucleotides read TGTGCCAGCAGTGGGCTAACAAAGAACAGGGCAGGAACCCTCCACTTT. Encoded protein: CASSGLTKNRAGTLHF.